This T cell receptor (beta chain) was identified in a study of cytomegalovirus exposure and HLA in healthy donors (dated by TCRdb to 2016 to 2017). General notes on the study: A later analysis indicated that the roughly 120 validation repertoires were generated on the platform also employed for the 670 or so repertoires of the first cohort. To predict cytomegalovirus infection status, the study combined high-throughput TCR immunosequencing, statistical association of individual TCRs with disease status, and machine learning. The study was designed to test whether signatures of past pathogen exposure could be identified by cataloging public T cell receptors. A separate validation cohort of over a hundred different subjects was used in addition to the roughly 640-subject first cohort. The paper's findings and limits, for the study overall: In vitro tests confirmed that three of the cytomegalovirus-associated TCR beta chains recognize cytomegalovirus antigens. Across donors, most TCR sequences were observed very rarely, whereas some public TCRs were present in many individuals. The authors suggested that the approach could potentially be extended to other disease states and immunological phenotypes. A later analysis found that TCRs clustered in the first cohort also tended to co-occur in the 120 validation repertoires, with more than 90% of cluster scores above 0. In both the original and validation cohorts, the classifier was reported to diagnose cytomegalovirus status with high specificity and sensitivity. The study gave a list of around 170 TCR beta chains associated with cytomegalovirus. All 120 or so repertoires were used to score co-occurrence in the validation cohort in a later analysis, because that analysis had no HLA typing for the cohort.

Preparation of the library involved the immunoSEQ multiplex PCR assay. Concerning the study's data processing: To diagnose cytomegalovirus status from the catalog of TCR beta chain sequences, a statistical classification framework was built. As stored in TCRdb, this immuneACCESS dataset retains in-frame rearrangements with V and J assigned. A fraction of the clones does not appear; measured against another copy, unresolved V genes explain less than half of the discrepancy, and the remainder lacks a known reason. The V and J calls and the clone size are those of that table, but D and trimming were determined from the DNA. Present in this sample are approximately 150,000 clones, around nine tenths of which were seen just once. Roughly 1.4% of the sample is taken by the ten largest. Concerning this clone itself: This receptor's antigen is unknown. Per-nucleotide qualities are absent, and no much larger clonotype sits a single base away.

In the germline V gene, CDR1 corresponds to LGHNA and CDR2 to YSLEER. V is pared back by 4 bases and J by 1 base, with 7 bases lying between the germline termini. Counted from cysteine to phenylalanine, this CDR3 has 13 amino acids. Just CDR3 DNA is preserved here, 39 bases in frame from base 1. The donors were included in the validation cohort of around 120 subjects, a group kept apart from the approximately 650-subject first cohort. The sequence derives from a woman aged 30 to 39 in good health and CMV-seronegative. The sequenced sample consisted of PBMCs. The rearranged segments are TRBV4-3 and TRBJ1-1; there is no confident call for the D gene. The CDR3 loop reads CASSRRENTEAFF. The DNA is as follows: TGCGCCAGCAGCCGGCGGGAGAACACTGAAGCTTTCTTT.